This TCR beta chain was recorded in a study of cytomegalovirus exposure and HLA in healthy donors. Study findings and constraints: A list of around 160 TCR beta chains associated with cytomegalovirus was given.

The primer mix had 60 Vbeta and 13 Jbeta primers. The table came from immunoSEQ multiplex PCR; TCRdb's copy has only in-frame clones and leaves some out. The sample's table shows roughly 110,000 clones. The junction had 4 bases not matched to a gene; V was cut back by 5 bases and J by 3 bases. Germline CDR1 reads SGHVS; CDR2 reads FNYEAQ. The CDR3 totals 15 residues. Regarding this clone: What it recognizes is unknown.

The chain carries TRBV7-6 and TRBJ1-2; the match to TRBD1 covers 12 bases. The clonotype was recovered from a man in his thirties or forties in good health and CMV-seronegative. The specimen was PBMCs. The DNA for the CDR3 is TGTGCCAGCAGCCTGGGGACAGGGGGCGACTATGGCTACACCTTC. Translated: CASSLGTGGDYGYTF.